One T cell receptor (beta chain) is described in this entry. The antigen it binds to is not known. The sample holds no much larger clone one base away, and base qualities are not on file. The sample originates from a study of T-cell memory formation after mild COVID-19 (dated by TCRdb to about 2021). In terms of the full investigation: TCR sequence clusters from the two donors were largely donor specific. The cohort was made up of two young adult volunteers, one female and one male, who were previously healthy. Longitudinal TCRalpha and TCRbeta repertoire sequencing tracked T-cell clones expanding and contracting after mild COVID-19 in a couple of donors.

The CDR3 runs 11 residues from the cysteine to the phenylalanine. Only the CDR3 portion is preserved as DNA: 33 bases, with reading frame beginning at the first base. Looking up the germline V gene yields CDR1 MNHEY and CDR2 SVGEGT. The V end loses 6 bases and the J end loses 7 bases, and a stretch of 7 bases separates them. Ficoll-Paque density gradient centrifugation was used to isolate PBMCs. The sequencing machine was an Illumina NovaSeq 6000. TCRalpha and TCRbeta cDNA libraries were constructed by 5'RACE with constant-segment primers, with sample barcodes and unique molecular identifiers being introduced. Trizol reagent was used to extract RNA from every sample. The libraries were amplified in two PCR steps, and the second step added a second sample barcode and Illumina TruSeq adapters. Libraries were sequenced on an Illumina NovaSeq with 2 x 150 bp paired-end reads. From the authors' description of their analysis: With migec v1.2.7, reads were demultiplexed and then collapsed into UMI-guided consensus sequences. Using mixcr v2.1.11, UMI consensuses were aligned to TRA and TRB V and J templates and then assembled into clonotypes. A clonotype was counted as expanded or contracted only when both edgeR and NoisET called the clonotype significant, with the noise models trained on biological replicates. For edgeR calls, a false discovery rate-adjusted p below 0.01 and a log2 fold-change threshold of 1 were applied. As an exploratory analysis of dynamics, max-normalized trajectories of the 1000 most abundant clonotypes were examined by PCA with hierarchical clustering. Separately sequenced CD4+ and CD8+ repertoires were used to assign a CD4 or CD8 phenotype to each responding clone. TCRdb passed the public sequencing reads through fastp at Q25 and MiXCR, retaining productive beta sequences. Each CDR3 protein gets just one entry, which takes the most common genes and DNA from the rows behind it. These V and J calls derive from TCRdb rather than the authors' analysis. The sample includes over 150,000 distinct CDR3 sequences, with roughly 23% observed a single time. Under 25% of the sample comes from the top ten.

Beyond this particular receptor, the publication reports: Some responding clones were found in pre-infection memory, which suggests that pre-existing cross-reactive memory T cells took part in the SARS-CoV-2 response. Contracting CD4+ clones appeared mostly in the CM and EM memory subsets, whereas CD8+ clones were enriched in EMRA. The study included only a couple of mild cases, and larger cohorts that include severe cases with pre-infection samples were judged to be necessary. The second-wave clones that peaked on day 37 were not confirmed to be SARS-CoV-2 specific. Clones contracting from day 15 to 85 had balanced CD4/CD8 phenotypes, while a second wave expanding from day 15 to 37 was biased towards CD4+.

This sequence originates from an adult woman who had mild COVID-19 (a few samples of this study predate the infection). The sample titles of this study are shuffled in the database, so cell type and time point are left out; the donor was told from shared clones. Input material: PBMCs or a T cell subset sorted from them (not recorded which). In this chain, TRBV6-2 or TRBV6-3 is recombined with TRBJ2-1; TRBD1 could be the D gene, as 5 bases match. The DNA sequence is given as TGTGCCAGCAGGGCAGGGAATGAGCAGTTCTTC. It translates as CASRAGNEQFF.